These T cell receptor beta chains were read from a single sample in a study of cytomegalovirus exposure and HLA in healthy donors. The protocol was immunoSEQ multiplex PCR, while the TCRdb copy is restricted to in-frame clones and leaves out a portion. The sample includes 110,000 to 150,000 clones, more than 65% of them seen just once. The material sequenced was PBMCs. The receptors come from a woman between 25 and 40 years old in good health and CMV-seronegative. CDR3s include the opening cysteine and the closing phenylalanine or tryptophan. D genes are given only for firm matches. Clone size is not always given. Where it is, it says once, few, many or a class for expanded clones.

size: -; D: -; J: TRBJ2-6; V: TRBV7-2; CDR3: CASSPRQLRDASGANVLTF; DNA: TGTGCCAGCAGCCCCAGACAGCTAAGAGACGCCTCTGGGGCCAACGTCCTGACTTTC
size: -; D: -; J: TRBJ1-1; V: TRBV18; CDR3: CASSPPGAKNTEAFF; DNA: TGTGCCAGCTCACCACCGGGAGCGAAGAACACTGAAGCTTTCTTT
size: -; D: TRBD1; J: TRBJ1-6; V: TRBV4-2; CDR3: CASSQDRGGYSPLHF; DNA: TGTGCCAGCAGCCAGGACAGGGGGGGGTATTCACCCCTCCACTTT
size: -; D: TRBD1; J: TRBJ1-2; V: TRBV27; CDR3: CASSLSNRGGFLGYTF; DNA: TGTGCCAGCAGTTTATCCAACAGGGGTGGTTTCTTAGGCTACACCTTC
size: -; D: TRBD1; J: TRBJ1-4; V: TRBV18; CDR3: CASSRDRNEKLFF; DNA: TGTGCCAGCTCCCGGGACAGGAATGAAAAACTGTTTTTT
size: -; D: TRBD1; J: TRBJ1-2; V: TRBV7-2; CDR3: CASSLEARGQGIF; DNA: TGTGCCAGCAGCTTAGAGGCTCGGGGACAGGGGATCTTC
size: -; D: TRBD2; J: TRBJ2-5; V: TRBV4-2; CDR3: CASSQEGAGLAEQETQYF; DNA: TGTGCCAGCAGCCAAGAAGGGGCCGGACTAGCGGAGCAAGAGACCCAGTACTTC
size: -; D: -; J: TRBJ2-1; V: TRBV2; CDR3: CASSAPRGLNEQFF; DNA: TGTGCCAGCAGTGCACCGCGGGGCCTCAATGAGCAGTTCTTC
size: few; D: TRBD2; J: TRBJ2-7; V: TRBV6-4; CDR3: CASPMPLAGSYEQYF; DNA: TGTGCCAGCCCCATGCCACTAGCGGGCTCTTACGAGCAGTACTTC
size: -; D: -; J: TRBJ2-3; V: TRBV27; CDR3: CASSPHTDTQYF; DNA: TGTGCCAGCAGTCCACACACAGATACGCAGTATTTT
size: -; D: TRBD2; J: TRBJ2-5; V: TRBV5-5; CDR3: CASSPLGGETQYF; DNA: TGTGCCAGCAGCCCATTGGGGGGGGAGACCCAGTACTTC
size: -; D: TRBD2; J: TRBJ2-3; V: TRBV29-1; CDR3: CSVGGNLAGGTDTQYF; DNA: TGCAGCGTTGGGGGAAACCTAGCGGGTGGCACAGATACGCAGTATTTT
size: few; D: TRBD1; J: TRBJ1-2; V: TRBV28; CDR3: CASSLIQGAGNYGYTF; DNA: TGTGCCAGCAGTTTAATCCAGGGGGCTGGTAACTATGGCTACACCTTC
size: -; D: -; J: TRBJ2-7; V: TRBV7-9; CDR3: CASSFLDEQYF; DNA: TGTGCCAGCAGCTTCCTAGACGAGCAGTACTTC
size: -; D: TRBD1; J: TRBJ1-2; V: TRBV25-1; CDR3: CASSAGTGYGYTF; DNA: TGTGCCAGCAGTGCCGGGACAGGCTATGGCTACACCTTC
size: -; D: -; J: TRBJ2-6; V: TRBV12-5; CDR3: CASGLTGGAKAGGPGANVLTF; DNA: TGTGCTAGTGGTTTGACAGGGGGCGCAAAAGCGGGAGGGCCTGGGGCCAACGTCCTGACTTTC
size: -; D: -; J: TRBJ2-2; V: TRBV5-4; CDR3: CASSLEGQPILAGELFF; DNA: TGTGCCAGCAGCTTGGAAGGACAGCCCATATTGGCCGGGGAGCTGTTTTTT
size: few; D: -; J: TRBJ1-4; V: TRBV7-9; CDR3: CASSINGANEKLFF; DNA: TGTGCCAGCAGCATAAACGGGGCTAATGAAAAACTGTTTTTT